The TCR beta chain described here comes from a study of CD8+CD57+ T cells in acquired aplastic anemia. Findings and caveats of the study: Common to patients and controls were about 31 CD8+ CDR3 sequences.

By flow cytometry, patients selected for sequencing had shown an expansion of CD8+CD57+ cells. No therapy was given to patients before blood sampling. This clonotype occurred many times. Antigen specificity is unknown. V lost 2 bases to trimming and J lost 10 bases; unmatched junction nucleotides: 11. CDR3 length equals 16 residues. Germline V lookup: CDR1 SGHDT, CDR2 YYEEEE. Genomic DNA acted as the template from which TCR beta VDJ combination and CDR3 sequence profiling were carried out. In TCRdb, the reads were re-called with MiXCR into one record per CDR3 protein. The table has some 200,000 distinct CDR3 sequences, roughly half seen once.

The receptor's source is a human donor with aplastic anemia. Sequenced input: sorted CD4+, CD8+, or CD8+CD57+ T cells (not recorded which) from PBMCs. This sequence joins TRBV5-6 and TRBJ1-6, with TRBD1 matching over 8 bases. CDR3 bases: TGTGCCAGCAGCTTAGGTGCAGGGGGCGCCTTCTCACCCCTCCACTTT. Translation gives CASSLGAGGAFSPLHF.